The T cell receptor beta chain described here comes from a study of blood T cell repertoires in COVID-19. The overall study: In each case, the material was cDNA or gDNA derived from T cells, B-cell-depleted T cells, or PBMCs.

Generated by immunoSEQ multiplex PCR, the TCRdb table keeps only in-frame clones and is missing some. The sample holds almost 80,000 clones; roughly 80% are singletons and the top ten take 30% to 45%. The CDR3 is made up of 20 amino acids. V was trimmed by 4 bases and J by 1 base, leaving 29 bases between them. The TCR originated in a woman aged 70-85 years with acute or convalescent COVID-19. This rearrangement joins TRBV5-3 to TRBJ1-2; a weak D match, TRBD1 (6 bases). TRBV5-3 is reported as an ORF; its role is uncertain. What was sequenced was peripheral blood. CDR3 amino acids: CARSLTLISRTAYNNYGYTF. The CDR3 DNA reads TGTGCCAGAAGCCTCACCCTGATTTCCAGGACAGCCTACAATAACTATGGCTACACCTTC.